This T cell receptor (beta chain) was captured in a study of technical replicates of blood from four donors. Data came from immunoSEQ multiplex PCR; TCRdb stores just in-frame clones and leaves some out. The sample lists some 62,000 clones, approximately 89% occurring once. Trimming took off 0 bases at V and 2 bases at J, with 9 bases between the two ends. The CDR3 length is 14 residues. Germline V lookup: CDR1 SGDLS, CDR2 YYNGEE. The receptor was isolated from a human donor in good health. Some clones in this sample may be carry-over from other donors' samples. Sequencing input: PBMCs. The V call is TRBV9, the J call TRBJ2-7; D unresolved. The CDR3 is CASSVEAIPYEQYF. CDR3 nucleotides: TGTGCCAGCAGCGTAGAAGCGATACCCTACGAGCAGTACTTC.